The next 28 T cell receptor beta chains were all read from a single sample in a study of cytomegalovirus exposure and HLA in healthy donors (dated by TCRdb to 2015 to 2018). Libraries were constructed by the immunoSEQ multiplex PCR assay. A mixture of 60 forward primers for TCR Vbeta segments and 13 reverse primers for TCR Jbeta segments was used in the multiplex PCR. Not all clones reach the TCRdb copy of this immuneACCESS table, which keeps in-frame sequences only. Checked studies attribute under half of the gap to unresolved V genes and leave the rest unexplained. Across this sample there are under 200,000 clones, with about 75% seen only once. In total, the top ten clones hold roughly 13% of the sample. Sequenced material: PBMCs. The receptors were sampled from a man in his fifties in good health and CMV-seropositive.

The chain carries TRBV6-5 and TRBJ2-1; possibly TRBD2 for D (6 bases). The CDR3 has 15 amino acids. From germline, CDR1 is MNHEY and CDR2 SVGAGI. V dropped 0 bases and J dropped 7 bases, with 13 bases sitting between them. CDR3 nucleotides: TGTGCCAGCAGTTACTCGCGGGATCCGTTTAATGAGCAGTTCTTC. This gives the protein CASSYSRDPFNEQFF.

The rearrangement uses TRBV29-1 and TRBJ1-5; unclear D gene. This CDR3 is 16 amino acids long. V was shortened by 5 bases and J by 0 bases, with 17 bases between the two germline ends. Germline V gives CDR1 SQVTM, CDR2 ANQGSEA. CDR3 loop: CSVKEGNPYSNQPQHF. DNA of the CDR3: TGCAGCGTTAAGGAGGGTAACCCTTATAGCAATCAGCCCCAGCATTTT. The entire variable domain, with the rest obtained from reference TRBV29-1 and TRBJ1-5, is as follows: SAVISQKPSRDICQRGTSLTIQCQVDSQVTMMFWYRQQPGQSLTLIATANQGSEATYESGFVIDKFPISRPNLTFSTLTVSNMSPEDSSIYLCSVKEGNPYSNQPQHFGDGTRLSIL.

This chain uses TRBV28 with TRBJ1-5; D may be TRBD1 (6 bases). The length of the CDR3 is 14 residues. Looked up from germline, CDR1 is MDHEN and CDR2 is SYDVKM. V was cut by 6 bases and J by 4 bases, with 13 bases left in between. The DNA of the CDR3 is TGTGCCAGCAGCCCCGGACAGCGGAATCAGCCCCAGCATTTT. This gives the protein CASSPGQRNQPQHF.

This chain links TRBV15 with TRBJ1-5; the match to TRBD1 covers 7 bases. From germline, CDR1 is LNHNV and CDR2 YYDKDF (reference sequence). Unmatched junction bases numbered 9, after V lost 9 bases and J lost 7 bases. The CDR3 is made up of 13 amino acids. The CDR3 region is CATEQGLGQPQHF. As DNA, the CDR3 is TGTGCCACAGAACAGGGGCTCGGACAGCCCCAGCATTTT. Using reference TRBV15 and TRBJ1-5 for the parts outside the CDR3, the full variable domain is DAMVIQNPRYQVTQFGKPVTLSCSQTLNHNVMYWYQQKSSQAPKLLFHYYDKDFNNEADTPDNFQSRRPNTSFCFLDIRSPGLGDTAMYLCATEQGLGQPQHFGDGTRLSIL.

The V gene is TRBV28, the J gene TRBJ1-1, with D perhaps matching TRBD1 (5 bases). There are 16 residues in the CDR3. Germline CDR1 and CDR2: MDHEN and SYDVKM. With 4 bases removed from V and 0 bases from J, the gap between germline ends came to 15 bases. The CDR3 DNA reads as TGTGCCAGCAGTTGGACCACTTACAGGATGAACACTGAAGCTTTCTTT. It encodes CASSWTTYRMNTEAFF. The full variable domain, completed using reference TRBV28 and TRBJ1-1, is DVKVTQSSRYLVKRTGEKVFLECVQDMDHENMFWYRQDPGLGLRLIYFSYDVKMKEKGDIPEGYSVSREKKERFSLILESASTNQTSMYLCASSWTTYRMNTEAFFGQGTRLTVV.

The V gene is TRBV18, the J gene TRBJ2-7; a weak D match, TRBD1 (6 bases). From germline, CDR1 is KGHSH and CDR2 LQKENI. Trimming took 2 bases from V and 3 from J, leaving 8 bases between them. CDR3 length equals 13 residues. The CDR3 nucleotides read TGTGCCAGCTCACCAAACAGGGACTACGAGCAGTACTTC. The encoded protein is CASSPNRDYEQYF. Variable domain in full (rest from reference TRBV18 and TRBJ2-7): NAGVMQNPRHLVRRRGQEARLRCSPMKGHSHVYWYRQLPEEGLKFMVYLQKENIIDESGMPKERFSAEFPKEGPSILRIQQVVRGDSAAYFCASSPNRDYEQYFGPGTRLTVT.

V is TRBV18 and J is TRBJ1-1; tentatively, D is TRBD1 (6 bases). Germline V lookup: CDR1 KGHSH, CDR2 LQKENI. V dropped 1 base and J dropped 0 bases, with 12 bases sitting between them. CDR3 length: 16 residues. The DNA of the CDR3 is TGTGCCAGCTCACCACGAAGGGGGGGCTTGAACACTGAAGCTTTCTTT. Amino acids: CASSPRRGGLNTEAFF. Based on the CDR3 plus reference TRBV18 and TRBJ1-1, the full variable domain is NAGVMQNPRHLVRRRGQEARLRCSPMKGHSHVYWYRQLPEEGLKFMVYLQKENIIDESGMPKERFSAEFPKEGPSILRIQQVVRGDSAAYFCASSPRRGGLNTEAFFGQGTRLTVV.

The CDR3 loop is CASSLVVAGANVLTF. In DNA, the CDR3 is TGTGCCAGCAGCTTAGTTGTCGCTGGGGCCAACGTCCTGACTTTC. V gene TRBV7-9 combines with J gene TRBJ2-6; D not resolved. The length of the CDR3 is 15 residues. Germline assignment: CDR1 SEHNR and CDR2 FQNEAQ (reference sequence). V was clipped by 1 base and J by 2 bases, with 6 bases between them.

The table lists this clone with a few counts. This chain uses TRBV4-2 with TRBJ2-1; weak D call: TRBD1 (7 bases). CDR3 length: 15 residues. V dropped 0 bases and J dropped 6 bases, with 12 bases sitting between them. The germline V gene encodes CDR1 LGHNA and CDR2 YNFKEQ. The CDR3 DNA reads TGTGCCAGCAGCCAAGATCGGGGGACAGTCAATGAGCAGTTCTTC. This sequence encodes CASSQDRGTVNEQFF.

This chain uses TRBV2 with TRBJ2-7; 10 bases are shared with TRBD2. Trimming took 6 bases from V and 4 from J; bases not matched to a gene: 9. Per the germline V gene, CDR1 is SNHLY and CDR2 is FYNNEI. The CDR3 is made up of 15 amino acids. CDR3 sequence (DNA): TGTGCCAGCAGCCAGCGGGGGGGGAGTGGGTACGAGCAGTACTTC. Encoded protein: CASSQRGGSGYEQYF.

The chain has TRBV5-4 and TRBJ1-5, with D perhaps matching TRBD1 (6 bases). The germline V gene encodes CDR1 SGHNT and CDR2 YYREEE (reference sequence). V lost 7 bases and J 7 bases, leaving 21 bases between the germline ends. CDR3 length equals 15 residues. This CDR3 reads CASPWAQGRGQPQHF. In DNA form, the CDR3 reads TGTGCCAGCCCTTGGGCACAGGGTCGGGGACAGCCCCAGCATTTT.

This chain's CDR3 is CASSLSPENTDTQYF. In DNA form, the CDR3 reads TGTGCCAGCAGTTTGTCGCCCGAGAACACAGATACGCAGTATTTT. The chain recombines TRBV27 with TRBJ2-3, with D unclear. The CDR3 is 15 amino acids. V lost 3 bases and J lost 2, with 12 bases in between. Germline CDR1 and CDR2: MNHEY and SMNVEV (reference sequence).

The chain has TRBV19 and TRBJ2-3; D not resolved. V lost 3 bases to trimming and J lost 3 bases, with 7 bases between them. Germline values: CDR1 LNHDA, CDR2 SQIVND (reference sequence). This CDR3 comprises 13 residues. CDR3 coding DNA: TGTGCCAGTAGTATTTCCGGGACAGATACGCAGTATTTT. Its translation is CASSISGTDTQYF.

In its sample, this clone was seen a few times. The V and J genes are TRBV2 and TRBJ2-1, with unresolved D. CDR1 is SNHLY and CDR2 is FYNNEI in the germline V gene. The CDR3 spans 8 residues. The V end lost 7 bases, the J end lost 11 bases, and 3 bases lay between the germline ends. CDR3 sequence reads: CASTKQFF. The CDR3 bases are TGTGCCAGCACCAAGCAGTTCTTC.

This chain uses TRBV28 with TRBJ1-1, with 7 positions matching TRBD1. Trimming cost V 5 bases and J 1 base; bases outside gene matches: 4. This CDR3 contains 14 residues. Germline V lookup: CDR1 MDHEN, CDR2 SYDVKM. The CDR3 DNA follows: TGTGCCAGCAGTAACAGGGGCCGGAACACTGAAGCTTTCTTT. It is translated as CASSNRGRNTEAFF. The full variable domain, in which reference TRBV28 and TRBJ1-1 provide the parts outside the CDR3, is DVKVTQSSRYLVKRTGEKVFLECVQDMDHENMFWYRQDPGLGLRLIYFSYDVKMKEKGDIPEGYSVSREKKERFSLILESASTNQTSMYLCASSNRGRNTEAFFGQGTRLTVV.

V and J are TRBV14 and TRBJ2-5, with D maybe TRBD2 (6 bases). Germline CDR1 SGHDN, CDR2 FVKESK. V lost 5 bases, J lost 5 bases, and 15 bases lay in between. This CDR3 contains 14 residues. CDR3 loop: CASSSKGTYETQYF. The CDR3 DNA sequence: TGTGCCAGCAGCTCCAAAGGGACTTATGAGACCCAGTACTTC.

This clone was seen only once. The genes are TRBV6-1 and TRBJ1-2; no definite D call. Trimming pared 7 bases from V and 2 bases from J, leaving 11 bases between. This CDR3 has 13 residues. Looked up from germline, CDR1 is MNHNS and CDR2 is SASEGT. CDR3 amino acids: CASTQVANYGYTF. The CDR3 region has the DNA TGTGCCAGCACCCAGGTTGCCAACTATGGCTACACCTTC.

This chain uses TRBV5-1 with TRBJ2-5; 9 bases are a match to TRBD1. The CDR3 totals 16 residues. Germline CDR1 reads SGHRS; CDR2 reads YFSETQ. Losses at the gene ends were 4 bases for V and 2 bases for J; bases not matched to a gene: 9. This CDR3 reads CASSLTGGSFQETQYF. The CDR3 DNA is TGCGCCAGCAGCCTCACAGGGGGCAGTTTTCAAGAGACCCAGTACTTC.

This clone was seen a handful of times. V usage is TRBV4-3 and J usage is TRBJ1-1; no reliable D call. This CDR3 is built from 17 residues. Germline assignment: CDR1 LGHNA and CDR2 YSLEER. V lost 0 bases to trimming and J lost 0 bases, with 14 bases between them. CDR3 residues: CASSQDPNKYMNTEAFF. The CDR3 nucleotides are TGCGCCAGCAGCCAAGATCCCAACAAATACATGAACACTGAAGCTTTCTTT.

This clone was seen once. The CDR3 protein is CASTYSGGGTDTQYF. CDR3 in DNA: TGTGCCAGCACCTATAGCGGGGGGGGCACAGATACGCAGTATTTT. The V and J genes are TRBV9 and TRBJ2-3; 11 bases are a match to TRBD2. The CDR3 length is 15 residues. The ends lost 6 bases at V and 1 base at J; junction bases unmatched: 4. In germline, CDR1 is SGDLS, CDR2 YYNGEE.

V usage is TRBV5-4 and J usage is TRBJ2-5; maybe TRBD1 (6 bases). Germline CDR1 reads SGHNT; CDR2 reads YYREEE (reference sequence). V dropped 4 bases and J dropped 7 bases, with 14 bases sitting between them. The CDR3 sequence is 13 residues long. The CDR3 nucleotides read TGTGCCAGCAGCCTTAGGACAGAGGGGACCCAGTACTTC. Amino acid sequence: CASSLRTEGTQYF.

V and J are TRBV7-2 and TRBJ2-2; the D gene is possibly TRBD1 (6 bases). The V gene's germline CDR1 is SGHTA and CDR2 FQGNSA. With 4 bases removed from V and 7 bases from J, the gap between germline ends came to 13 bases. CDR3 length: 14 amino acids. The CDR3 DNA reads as TGTGCCAGCAGCTCTTCAGGGACAATCGGGGAGCTGTTTTTT. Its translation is CASSSSGTIGELFF.

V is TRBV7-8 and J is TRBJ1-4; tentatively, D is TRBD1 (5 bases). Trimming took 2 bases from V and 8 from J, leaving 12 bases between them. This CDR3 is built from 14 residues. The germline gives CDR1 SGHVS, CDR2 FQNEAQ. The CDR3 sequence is CASSLLGGDEKLFF. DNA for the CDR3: TGTGCCAGCAGCTTATTGGGGGGAGACGAAAAACTGTTTTTT.

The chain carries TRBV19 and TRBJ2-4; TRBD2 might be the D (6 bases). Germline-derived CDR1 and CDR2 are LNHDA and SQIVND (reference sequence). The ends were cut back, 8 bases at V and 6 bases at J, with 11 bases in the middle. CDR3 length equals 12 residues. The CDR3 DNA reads TGTGCCAGTTCCTTCGGGGGAAACATTCAGTACTTC. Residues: CASSFGGNIQYF.

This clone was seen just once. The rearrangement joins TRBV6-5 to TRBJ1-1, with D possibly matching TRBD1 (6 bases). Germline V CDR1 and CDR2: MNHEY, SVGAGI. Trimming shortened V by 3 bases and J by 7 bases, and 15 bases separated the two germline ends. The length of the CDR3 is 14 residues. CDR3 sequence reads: CASSYTRGKDEAFF. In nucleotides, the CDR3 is TGTGCCAGCAGTTATACCAGGGGAAAGGATGAAGCTTTCTTT.

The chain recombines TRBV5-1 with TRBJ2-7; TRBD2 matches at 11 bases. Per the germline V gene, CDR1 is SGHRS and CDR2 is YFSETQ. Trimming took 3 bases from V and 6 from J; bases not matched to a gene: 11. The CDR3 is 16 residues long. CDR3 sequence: CASSSMGLADPLEQYV. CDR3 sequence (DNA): TGCGCCAGCAGCTCCATGGGACTAGCGGACCCCCTCGAGCAGTACGTC.

DNA for the CDR3: TGTGCCAGCAGCTCTATCTCGGAGACCCAGTACTTC. It translates to CASSSISETQYF. The chain joins TRBV11-2 to TRBJ2-5; D call uncertain. The V and J ends lost 4 bases and 5 bases respectively, with 8 bases between them. CDR1 is SGHAT, CDR2 FQNNGV, per germline. This CDR3 comprises 12 residues. The whole variable domain, remainder taken from reference TRBV11-2 and TRBJ2-5, is EAGVAQSPRYKIIEKRQSVAFWCNPISGHATLYWYQQILGQGPKLLIQFQNNGVVDDSQLPKDRFSAERLKGVDSTLKIQPAKLEDSAVYLCASSSISETQYFGPGTRLLVL.

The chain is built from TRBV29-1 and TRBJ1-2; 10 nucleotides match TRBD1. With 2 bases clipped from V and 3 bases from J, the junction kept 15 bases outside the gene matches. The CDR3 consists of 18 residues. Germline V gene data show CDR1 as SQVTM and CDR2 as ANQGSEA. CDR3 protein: CSVETVGQAGTGDYGYTF. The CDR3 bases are TGCAGCGTTGAAACGGTGGGCCAAGCCGGGACAGGGGACTATGGCTACACCTTC.